This TCR beta chain appears in the sequencing data of a study of blood T cell repertoires in COVID-19. Study at large: COVID-19 samples collected from the United States, Italy and Spain covered acute and convalescent phases. T cells, B-cell-depleted T cells, or PBMCs supplied cDNA or gDNA.

Trimming removed 6 bases at V and 1 base at J, with 9 bases between. This CDR3 has 13 amino acids. Germline CDR1 and CDR2: MNHEY and SVGAGI. Participants' own reports of clinical history determined their cohort assignment. Methods used by the authors: How many nucleated cells were present was estimated from reference gene primer amplification. TCRdb keeps only in-frame clones here, not all; method: immunoSEQ multiplex PCR. The V and J calls and clone size were taken over from that table, and D and trimming were inferred from the DNA. The data show about 320,000 clones, roughly 90% seen once. What was sequenced was PBMCs or T cells enriched from blood (not recorded which). The sequence was collected from a man in his 60s who had recovered from COVID-19. The J gene is TRBJ1-2, the V gene TRBV6-5, with D possibly being TRBD1 (6 bases). This CDR3 reads CASRLDSNYGYTF. The CDR3 DNA follows: TGTGCCAGCAGGTTGGACAGTAACTATGGCTACACCTTC.